The TCR beta chain under discussion was sequenced for a study of T cells in Graves' hyperthyroidism and ophthalmopathy. CDR1 MNHNS and CDR2 SASEGT come from the germline V gene. The CDR3 has 16 residues. With V trimmed by 10 bases and J by 7 bases, 19 bases remained unmatched. It was RNA transcripts that yielded the amplified TCR beta CDR3 regions. TCR CDR3 regions were first amplified by RT-PCR with HTBI primers. From the multiplex PCR reads, TCRdb called clonotypes with MiXCR, one entry per CDR3 protein. The sample has approximately 400,000 distinct CDR3 sequences; 13% are singletons. Those with hyperthyroidism were 18 to 65 years old, newly diagnosed, and ill for under 2 months. From less than 13 ml of fresh peripheral blood, PBMCs were isolated.

Sequenced material: blood. This clonotype originated in a man aged 30 to 39 with Graves' hyperthyroidism that later progressed to Graves' ophthalmopathy. The V and J genes are TRBV6-1 and TRBJ2-1, with 7 bases matching TRBD2. CDR3 protein: CATAPEGGGNLNEQFF. In DNA, the CDR3 is TGTGCCACGGCCCCGGAGGGCGGGGGAAACCTAAATGAGCAGTTCTTC.